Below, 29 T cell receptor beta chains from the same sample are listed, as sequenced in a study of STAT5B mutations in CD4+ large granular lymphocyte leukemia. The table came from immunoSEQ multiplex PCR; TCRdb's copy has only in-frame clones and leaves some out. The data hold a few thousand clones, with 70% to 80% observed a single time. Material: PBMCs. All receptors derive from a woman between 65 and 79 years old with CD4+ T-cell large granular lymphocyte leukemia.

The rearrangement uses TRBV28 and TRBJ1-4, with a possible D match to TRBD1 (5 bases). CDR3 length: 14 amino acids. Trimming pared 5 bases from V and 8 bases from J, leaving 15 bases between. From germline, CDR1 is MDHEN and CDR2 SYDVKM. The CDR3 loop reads CASSGDGTREKLFF. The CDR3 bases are TGTGCCAGCAGTGGGGACGGGACCCGGGAAAAACTGTTTTTT.

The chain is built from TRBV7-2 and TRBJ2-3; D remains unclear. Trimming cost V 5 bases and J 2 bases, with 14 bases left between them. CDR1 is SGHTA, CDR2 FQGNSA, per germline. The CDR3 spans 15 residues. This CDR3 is CASSRASTNTDTQYF. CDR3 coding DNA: TGTGCCAGCAGCCGAGCATCGACAAACACAGATACGCAGTATTTT.

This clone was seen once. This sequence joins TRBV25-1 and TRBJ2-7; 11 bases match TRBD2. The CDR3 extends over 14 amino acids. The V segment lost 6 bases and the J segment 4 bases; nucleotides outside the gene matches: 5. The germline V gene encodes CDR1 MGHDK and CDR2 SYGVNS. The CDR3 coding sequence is TGTGCCAGCAGCCTCGGGACTAGCGGTTACGAGCAGTACTTC. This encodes CASSLGTSGYEQYF.

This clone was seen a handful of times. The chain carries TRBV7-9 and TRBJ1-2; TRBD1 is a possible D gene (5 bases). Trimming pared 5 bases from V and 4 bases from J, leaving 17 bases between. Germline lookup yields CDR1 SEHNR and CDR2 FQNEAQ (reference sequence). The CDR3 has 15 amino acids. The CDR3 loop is CASSRLGGPIYGYTF. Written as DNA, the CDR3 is TGTGCCAGCAGCCGGTTGGGGGGACCTATCTATGGCTACACCTTC.

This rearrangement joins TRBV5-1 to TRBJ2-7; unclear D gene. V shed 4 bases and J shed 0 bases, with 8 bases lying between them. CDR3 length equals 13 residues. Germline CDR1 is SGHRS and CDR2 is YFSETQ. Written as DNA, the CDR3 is TGCGCCAGCAGCCCCGAGGTCTCCTACGAGCAGTACTTC. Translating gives CASSPEVSYEQYF.

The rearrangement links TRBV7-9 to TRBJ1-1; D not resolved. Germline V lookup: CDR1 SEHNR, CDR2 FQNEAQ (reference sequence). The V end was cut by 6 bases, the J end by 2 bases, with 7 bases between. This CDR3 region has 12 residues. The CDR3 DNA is TGTGCCAGCAGACCTAGAAACACTGAAGCTTTCTTT. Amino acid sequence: CASRPRNTEAFF.

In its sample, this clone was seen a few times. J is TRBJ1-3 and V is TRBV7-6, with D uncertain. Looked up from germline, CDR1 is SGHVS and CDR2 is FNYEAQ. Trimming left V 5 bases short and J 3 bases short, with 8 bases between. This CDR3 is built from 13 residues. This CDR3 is CASSPPLGNTIYF. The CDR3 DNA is TGTGCCAGCAGCCCTCCACTTGGAAACACCATATATTTT. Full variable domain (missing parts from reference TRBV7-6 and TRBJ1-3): GAGVSQSPRYKVTKRGQDVALRCDPISGHVSLYWYRQALGQGPEFLTYFNYEAQQDKSGLPNDRFSAERPEGSISTLTIQRTEQRDSAMYRCASSPPLGNTIYFGEGSWLTVV.

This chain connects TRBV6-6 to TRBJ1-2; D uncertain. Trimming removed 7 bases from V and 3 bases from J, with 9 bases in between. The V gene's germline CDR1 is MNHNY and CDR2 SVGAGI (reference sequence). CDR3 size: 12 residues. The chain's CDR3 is CASNAGDYGYTF. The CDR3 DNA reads TGTGCCAGCAACGCAGGTGACTATGGCTACACCTTC.

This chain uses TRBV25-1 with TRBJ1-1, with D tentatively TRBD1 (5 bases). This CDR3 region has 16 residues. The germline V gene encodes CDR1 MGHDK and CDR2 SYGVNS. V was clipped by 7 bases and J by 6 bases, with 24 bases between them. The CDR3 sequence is CASIPGGGKPTAEAFF. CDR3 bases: TGTGCCAGCATCCCTGGGGGGGGTAAACCCACCGCTGAAGCTTTCTTT.

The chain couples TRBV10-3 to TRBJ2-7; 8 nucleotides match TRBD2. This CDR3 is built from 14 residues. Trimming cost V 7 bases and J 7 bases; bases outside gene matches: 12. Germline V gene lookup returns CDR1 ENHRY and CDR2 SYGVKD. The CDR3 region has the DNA TGTGCCATCAAGGTGGATCGAAGCGGGAGTGAGCAGTACTTC. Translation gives CAIKVDRSGSEQYF.

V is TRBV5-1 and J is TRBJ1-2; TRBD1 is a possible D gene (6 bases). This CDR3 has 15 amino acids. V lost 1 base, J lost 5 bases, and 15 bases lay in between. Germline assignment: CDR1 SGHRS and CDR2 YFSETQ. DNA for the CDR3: TGCGCCAGCAGCTTGTATCGGTCAGGGGAATATGGCTACACCTTC. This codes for CASSLYRSGEYGYTF.

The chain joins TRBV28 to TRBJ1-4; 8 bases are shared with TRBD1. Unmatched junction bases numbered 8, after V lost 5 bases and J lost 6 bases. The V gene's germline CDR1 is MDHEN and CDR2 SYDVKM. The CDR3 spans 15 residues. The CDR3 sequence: CASSLPRGRDEKLFF. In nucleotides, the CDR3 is TGTGCCAGCAGTCTGCCCAGGGGGCGTGATGAAAAACTGTTTTTT.

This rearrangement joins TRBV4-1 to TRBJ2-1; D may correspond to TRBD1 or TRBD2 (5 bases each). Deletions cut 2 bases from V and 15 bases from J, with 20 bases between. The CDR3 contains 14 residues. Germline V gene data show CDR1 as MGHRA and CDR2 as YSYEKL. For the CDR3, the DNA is TGCGCCAGCAGCCAACCCCCCCTAGAGAGGGGCAGGTTCTTC. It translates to CASSQPPLERGRFF.

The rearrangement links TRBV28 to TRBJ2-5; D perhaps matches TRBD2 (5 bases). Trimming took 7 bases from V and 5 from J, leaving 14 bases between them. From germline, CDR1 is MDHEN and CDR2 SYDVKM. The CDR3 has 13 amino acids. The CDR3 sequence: CASKAAPRETQYF. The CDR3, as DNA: TGTGCCAGCAAAGCGGCCCCGAGGGAGACCCAGTACTTC.

The CDR3 DNA is TGTGCCAGCAGCCTACCGACAGGATTTAACACCGGGGAGCTGTTTTTT. Translating it yields CASSLPTGFNTGELFF. The chain combines TRBV7-9 with TRBJ2-2; D might be TRBD1 (6 bases). The V gene lost 5 bases and the J gene lost 2 bases, with 15 bases spanning the gap. The germline V gene encodes CDR1 SEHNR and CDR2 FQNEAQ (reference sequence). The CDR3 spans 16 residues.

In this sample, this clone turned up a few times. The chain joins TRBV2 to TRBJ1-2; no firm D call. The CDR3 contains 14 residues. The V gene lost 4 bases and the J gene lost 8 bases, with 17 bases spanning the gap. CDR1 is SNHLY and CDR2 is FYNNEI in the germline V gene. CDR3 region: CASSGNIRREGYTF. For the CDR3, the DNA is TGTGCCAGCAGTGGGAACATCAGGAGGGAGGGCTACACCTTC.

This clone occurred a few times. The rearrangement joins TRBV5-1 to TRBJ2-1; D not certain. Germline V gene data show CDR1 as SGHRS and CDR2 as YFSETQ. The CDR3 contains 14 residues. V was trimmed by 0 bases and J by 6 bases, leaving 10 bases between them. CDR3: CASSLAPSGNEQFF. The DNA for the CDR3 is TGCGCCAGCAGCTTGGCACCTAGTGGCAATGAGCAGTTCTTC.

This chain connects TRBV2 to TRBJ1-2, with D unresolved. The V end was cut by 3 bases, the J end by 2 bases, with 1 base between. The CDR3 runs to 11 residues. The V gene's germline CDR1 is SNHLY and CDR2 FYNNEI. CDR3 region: CASSENYGYTF. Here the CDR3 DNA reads TGTGCCAGCAGTGAGAACTATGGCTACACCTTC.

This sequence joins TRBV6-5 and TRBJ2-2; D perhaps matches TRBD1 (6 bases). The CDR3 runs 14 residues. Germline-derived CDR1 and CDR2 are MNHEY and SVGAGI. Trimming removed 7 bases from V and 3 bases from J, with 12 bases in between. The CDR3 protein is CASTGTMDTGELFF. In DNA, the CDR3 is TGTGCCAGCACCGGGACAATGGACACCGGGGAGCTGTTTTTT.

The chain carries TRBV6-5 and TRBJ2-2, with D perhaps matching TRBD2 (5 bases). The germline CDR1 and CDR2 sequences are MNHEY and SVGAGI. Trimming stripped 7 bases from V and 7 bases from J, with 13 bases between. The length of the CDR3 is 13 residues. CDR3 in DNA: TGTGCCAGCATCGGGCACGGGGACGGGGAGCTGTTTTTT. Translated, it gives CASIGHGDGELFF.

DNA for the CDR3: TGTGCCAGCAGGTCCGGGGGGACTAGCGGTTCCTACGAGCAGTACTTC. Translating gives CASRSGGTSGSYEQYF. The V and J genes are TRBV7-9 and TRBJ2-7; 11 bases match TRBD2. With V trimmed by 6 bases and J by 1 base, 8 bases remained unmatched. There are 16 residues in the CDR3. CDR1 is SEHNR, CDR2 FQNEAQ, per germline (reference sequence).

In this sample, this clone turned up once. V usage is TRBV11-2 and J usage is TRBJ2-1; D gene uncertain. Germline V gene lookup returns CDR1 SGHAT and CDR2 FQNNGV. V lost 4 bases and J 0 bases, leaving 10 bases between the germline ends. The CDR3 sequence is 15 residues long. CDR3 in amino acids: CASSWGPSSYNEQFF. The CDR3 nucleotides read TGTGCCAGCAGCTGGGGTCCTAGCTCCTACAATGAGCAGTTCTTC.

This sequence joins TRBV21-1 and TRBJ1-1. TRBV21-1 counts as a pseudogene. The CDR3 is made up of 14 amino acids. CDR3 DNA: TGTGCCAGCAGCCCACTAGGGGCTGTTTCTGAAGCTTTCTTT. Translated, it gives CASSPLGAVSEAFF.

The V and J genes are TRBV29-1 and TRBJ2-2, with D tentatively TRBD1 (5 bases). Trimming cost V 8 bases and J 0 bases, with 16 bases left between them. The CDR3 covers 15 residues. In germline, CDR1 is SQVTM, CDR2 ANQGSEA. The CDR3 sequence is CSTLSRGSNTGELFF. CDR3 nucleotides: TGCAGCACCTTGAGTAGGGGCTCGAACACCGGGGAGCTGTTTTTT.

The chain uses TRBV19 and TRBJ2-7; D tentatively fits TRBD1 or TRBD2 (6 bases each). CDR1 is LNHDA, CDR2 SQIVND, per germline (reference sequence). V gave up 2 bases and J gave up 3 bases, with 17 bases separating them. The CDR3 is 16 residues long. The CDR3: CASSITRGPQGYEQYF. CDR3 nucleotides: TGTGCCAGTAGTATAACCCGGGGGCCCCAAGGCTACGAGCAGTACTTC.

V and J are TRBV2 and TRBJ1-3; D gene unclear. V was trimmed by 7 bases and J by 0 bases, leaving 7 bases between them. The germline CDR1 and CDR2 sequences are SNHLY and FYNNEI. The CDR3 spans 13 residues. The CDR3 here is CASIGPSGNTIYF. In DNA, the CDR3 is TGTGCCAGCATTGGGCCCTCTGGAAACACCATATATTTT.

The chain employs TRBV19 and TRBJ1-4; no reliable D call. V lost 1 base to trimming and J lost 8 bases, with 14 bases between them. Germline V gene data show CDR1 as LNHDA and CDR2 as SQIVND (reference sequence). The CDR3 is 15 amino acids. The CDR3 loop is CASSIGTRGTEKLFF. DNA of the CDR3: TGTGCCAGTAGTATAGGGACCCGGGGAACCGAAAAACTGTTTTTT.

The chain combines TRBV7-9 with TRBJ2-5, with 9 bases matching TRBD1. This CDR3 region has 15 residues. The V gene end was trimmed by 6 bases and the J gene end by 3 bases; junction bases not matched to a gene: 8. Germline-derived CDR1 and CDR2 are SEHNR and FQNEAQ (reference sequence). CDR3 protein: CASSQRGTGKETQYF. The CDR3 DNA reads TGTGCCAGCAGTCAACGGGGGACAGGGAAAGAGACCCAGTACTTC. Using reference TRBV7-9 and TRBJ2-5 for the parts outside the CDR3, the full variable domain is DTGVSQNPRHKITKRGQNVTFRCDPISEHNRLYWYRQTLGQGPEFLTYFQNEAQLEKSRLLSDRFSAERPKGSFSTLEIQRTEQGDSAMYLCASSQRGTGKETQYFGPGTRLLVL.

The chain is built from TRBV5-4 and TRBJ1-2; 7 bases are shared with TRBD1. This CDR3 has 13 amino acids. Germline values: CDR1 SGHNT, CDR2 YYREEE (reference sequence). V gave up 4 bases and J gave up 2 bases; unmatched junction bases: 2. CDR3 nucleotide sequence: TGTGCCAGCAGCGCCAGGGGGAACTATGGCTACACCTTC. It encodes CASSARGNYGYTF.